Given below is one T cell receptor (beta chain) in context. What antigen it recognizes has not been identified. No quality values exist for individual bases; no much larger clone is one base distant. The cohort comprised some 700 healthy bone marrow donors. At the time of sampling, all cohort members were nominally healthy, though unrecorded immune exposures were likely present. The donor tested CMV seropositive, placing the donor among the approximately 290 seropositive members of the cohort. A peripheral blood sample was provided by each donor, and peripheral blood mononuclear cells were used for TCR beta sequencing. The Qiagen DNeasy Blood Extraction Kit was used to extract genomic DNA from the blood cell samples. Unmatched junction bases come to 6, with V trimmed by 1 base and J by 3 bases. Per the germline V gene (reference sequence), SGHNT is the CDR1 and YYREEE is the CDR2. The CDR3 runs 17 residues from the cysteine to the phenylalanine. Kept here is only the CDR3 DNA, which spans 51 bases and is read in frame from base 1.

This entry is derived from a study of cytomegalovirus exposure and HLA in healthy donors (dated by TCRdb to about 2017). For the wider study: An earlier analysis of approximately 640 of the donors reported approximately 300 Gb of sequence data and roughly 110 million unique TCR beta sequences from 190 million or so T cells. Roughly 5 DR-DQ haplotypes were handled as single units for association and clustering because linkage in the cohort was strong. To decide whether each TCR beta V gene segment behaved as functional or pseudogenic, an earlier analysis of some 580 of the donors relied on high-throughput TCR beta sequencing. The aim of the study was to test whether cataloging public T cell receptors could identify signatures of past pathogen exposure. Using immunosequencing, the study profiled T cell repertoires from about 650 subjects and related those repertoires to cytomegalovirus serostatus. About 320 gigabases of sequencing data and 70 million to 100 million unique TCR sequences were included in an early release covering roughly 700 HLA-typed donors. To predict cytomegalovirus infection status, the study brought together high-throughput TCR immunosequencing, statistical association of individual TCRs with disease status, and machine learning. HLA typing covered class I and class II loci at four-digit resolution. Among the roughly 400 genotyped donors, around 81% belonged to the genetic ancestry cluster associated with self-reported Caucasian donors. A later analysis re-analyzed previously published TCR beta repertoires from 666 donors and added high-resolution HLA genotyping to study TCR occurrence patterns. Across around 400 genotyped donors of the cohort, an average of roughly 250,000 unique TCR beta nucleotide sequences per donor were sequenced, and approximately 17% of those sequences were non-productive. A later genetic analysis used genome-wide SNP genotypes for about 60% of the roughly 670 donors, treating that subset as a discovery cohort. Rather than using new phenotypic data, the later analysis identified candidate immune exposures from TCR beta sequences and from how often those sequences occurred across donors. Along with the roughly 670-subject first cohort, a separate validation cohort of around 110 different subjects was used. All discovery cohort repertoires had been generated using a single sequencing platform. Typing coverage varied by locus: about 629-630 donors for A, B, C, DRB1 and DQB1; approximately 560 for DQA1; about 570 for DPA1; approximately 490 for DPB1. Donor age, sex, ethnicity and CMV serostatus were collected together with the repertoire data.

The research as a whole found: Because the 87-base-pair reads could not distinguish some IMGT-functional V segments, including TRBV6-2 and TRBV6-3, those segments were excluded. In an earlier analysis of 587 of the donors, most TCR beta V segments appeared in productive rearrangements about 87% or about 30% of the time, broadly matching IMGT annotations. In this cohort, only TCR beta chains were sequenced, and detectable features were limited by the absence of alpha or paired-chain data. In vitro tests confirmed that a few of the cytomegalovirus-associated TCR beta chains recognize cytomegalovirus antigens. A further reported finding was that TCR beta sequences accurately predicted the HLA-A and HLA-B alleles for most subjects in the first cohort. For the cohort, immune exposure information was limited to CMV serostatus. The sequencing pipeline was judged likely to have produced a cluster of highly shared sequence variants as a technical artifact. Roughly uniform sequencing depth across donors was assumed in presence/absence analyses, although this assumption may not hold. According to the authors, the approach could potentially be generalized to other disease states and immunological phenotypes. Most TCR sequences were observed very rarely across donors, whereas some public TCRs were present in many individuals. The earlier analysis of around 600 of the donors excluded seventeen rarely observed V segments, including chromosome 9 orphons, because counts were too low. Linkage disequilibrium might explain the correlated functional status among segregating V segments, but an unknown experimental factor could not be ruled out. The classifier was reported to diagnose cytomegalovirus status with high specificity and sensitivity in both the original and validation cohorts. According to a later analysis, parvovirus B19, influenza, CMV and Epstein-Barr virus appeared linked to several top co-occurrence clusters. A later genetic analysis associated a missense DCLRE1C variant with V-gene and J-gene trimming of TCR beta chains, and an independent cohort replicated the association. According to a later analysis, most CMV-associated TCR beta chains appeared to be HLA-restricted, and the HLA associations seemed to be driven largely by CMV exposure. Compared with equally common non-associated chains, HLA-associated TCR beta chains in a later analysis were more clonally expanded and had lower generation probabilities. Because HLA typing was unavailable for some donors at each locus, only the typed subset was used in association tests. In a later analysis, the rate of TCR association differed among HLA loci, with DRB1 alleles having the most associated TCRs and HLA-C alleles having the fewest. A later genetic analysis reported fewer N-insertions in productive TCRs among donors in an Asian-associated ancestry cluster than the roughly 670-donor mean. Specific HLA alleles were associated with 15,000 to 20,000 TCR beta sequences at a false discovery rate of 0.05 in a later analysis. The study gave a list of 150 to 200 TCR beta chains associated with cytomegalovirus. When HLA alleles, especially DR and DQ, strongly co-occurred, TCR associations were difficult to assign to individual alleles.

The protocol used for the library was the immunoSEQ multiplex PCR assay. For the multiplex PCR, a mixture combining 60 forward primers for TCR Vbeta segments and 13 reverse primers for TCR Jbeta segments was used. Amplification of the CDR3 region of rearranged TCR beta genes was performed with a multiplex PCR assay on genomic DNA. Amplified TCR beta libraries were sequenced as 87-base-pair reads on the Illumina HiSeq System. Turning to the authors' computational methods: A later analysis counted tens of millions of unique TCR beta chains across the 600 to 850 repertoires, and roughly 10 million of these chains were shared by at least two donors. Raw reads were error-corrected and collapsed into unique sequences by a nearest-neighbor algorithm in which closely related sequences were merged to remove PCR and sequencing errors. CDR3 sequences were aligned to IMGT reference sequences to assign V, D and J gene segments. For a sequence to be retained, a match of at least six nucleotides was required to both a V gene segment and a J gene segment. A rearrangement counted as productive if the CDR3 had no stop codons and remained in frame with V and J, and every other rearrangement counted as non-productive. Following IMGT convention, CDR3 was defined as the stretch from the second conserved V-encoded cysteine up to the conserved J-encoded phenylalanine. In an earlier analysis of 500 to 650 of the donors, sequences lacking an unambiguous match to a single V gene segment were excluded. An earlier analysis of just under 600 of the donors called V segments functional above 56.7% productive rearrangements and segregating when the between-donor standard deviation exceeded 5%. A statistical classification framework was built for diagnosing cytomegalovirus status from the catalog of TCR beta chain sequences. In a later analysis, V and J genes were assigned by comparing TCR nucleotide sequences against IMGT/GENE-DB human TR gene sequences. In a later analysis, CDR3 sequences and most-parsimonious VDJ recombination scenarios were assigned using the TCRdist pipeline. In a later analysis, each TCR beta chain was defined by its CDR3 amino acid sequence together with its V-gene family, and reads lacking a unique V-gene family were excluded. To address suspected cross-contamination and a sequencing artifact, a later analysis removed around 590 highly shared, low-generation-probability nucleotide sequences. In a later analysis, a clonal expansion index for each public chain was calculated from normalized within-repertoire ranks of inferred template counts. A later analysis computed generation probabilities with a VDJ recombination model fitted to out-of-frame rearrangements, and checked the results against IGoR. Hypergeometric tests were used in a later analysis to score TCR-TCR, TCR-HLA and TCR-CMV co-occurrence, with a repertoire-size bias correction applied to the TCR pairs. In a later analysis, false discovery rates were estimated by permuting HLA or CMV assignments 20 times. In a later analysis, co-occurring TCRs were grouped using DBSCAN, and TCRdist sequence similarity was added for clustering within HLA-allele-positive subsets. Co-occurrence clustering excluded repertoires with fewer than 30,000 or more than 120,000 public chains, plus five with anomalous nucleotide sharing. Drawn from immuneACCESS, this table holds only the in-frame rearrangements with V and J called that TCRdb kept. Clones are partly lost; checked studies trace under half to an unresolved V gene and leave the rest unexplained. V, J and clone size derive from that table, while D and trimming were established from the DNA sequence. For this sample there are more than 150,000 clones; 75% to 90% appear just once. Around 1.4% of the sample goes to the ten largest clones.

This receptor was taken from a girl aged 5 to 17 in good health and CMV-seropositive. The receptor chain draws on TRBV5-4 and TRBJ2-1; the central 11 bases match TRBD2. Sample: PBMCs. The CDR3 region reads CASSLRLAGGDYNEQFF. The nucleotides read TGTGCCAGCAGCTTGAGGTTAGCGGGAGGGGACTACAATGAGCAGTTCTTC.